Here is one T cell receptor (beta chain) with its context. Clones were sequenced by immunoSEQ multiplex PCR, and TCRdb holds only the in-frame ones, with some missing. The sample has approximately 400,000 clones; 91% are singletons. The sample is drawn from a study of blood T cell repertoires in COVID-19. Everyone who took part was roughly 18 to 89 years old, and they came from about two dozen US areas. The CDR3 runs 13 residues. J lost 7 bases, V lost 3 bases, and 2 bases had no gene match. Material: PBMCs or T cells enriched from blood (not recorded which). The chain joins TRBV12-3 or TRBV12-4 to TRBJ2-1; 8 nucleotides align to TRBD1. This clonotype was obtained from a woman between 40 and 50 years old who had been exposed to COVID-19. The CDR3, as DNA: TGTGCCAGCAGTTTGAACAGGGGGAATGAGCAGTTCTTC. As protein: CASSLNRGNEQFF.